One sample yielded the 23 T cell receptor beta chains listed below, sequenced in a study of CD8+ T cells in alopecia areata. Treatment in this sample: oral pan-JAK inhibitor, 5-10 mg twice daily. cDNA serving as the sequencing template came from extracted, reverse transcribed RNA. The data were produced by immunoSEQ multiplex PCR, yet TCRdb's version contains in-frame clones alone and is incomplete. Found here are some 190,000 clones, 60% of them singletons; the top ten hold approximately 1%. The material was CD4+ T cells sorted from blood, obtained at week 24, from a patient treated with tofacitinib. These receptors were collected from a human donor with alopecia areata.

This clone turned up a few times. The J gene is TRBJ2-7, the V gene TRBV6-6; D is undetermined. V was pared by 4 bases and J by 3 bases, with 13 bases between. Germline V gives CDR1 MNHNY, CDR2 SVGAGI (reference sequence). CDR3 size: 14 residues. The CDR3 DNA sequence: TGTGCCAGCAGTTCCCGAACCGGGCTCTACGAGCAGTACTTC. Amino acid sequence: CASSSRTGLYEQYF.

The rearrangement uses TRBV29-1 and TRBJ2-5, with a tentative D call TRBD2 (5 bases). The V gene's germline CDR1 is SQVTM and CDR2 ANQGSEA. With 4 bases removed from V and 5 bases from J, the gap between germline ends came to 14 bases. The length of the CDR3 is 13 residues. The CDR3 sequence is CSVATTRVETQYF. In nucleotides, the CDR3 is TGCAGCGTTGCAACCACGAGGGTTGAGACCCAGTACTTC. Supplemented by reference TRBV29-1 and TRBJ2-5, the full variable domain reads SAVISQKPSRDICQRGTSLTIQCQVDSQVTMMFWYRQQPGQSLTLIATANQGSEATYESGFVIDKFPISRPNLTFSTLTVSNMSPEDSSIYLCSVATTRVETQYFGPGTRLLVL.

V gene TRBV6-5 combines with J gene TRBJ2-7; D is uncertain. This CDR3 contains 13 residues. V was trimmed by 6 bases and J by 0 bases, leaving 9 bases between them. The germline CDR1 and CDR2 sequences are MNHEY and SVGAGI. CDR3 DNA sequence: TGTGCCAGCAGACGAGTCAGCTCCTACGAGCAGTACTTC. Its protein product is CASRRVSSYEQYF.

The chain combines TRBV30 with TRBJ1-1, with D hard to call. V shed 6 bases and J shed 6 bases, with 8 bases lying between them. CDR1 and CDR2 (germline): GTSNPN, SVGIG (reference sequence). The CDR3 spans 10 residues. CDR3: CACRGPEAFF. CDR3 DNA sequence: TGTGCCTGTCGGGGTCCTGAAGCTTTCTTT. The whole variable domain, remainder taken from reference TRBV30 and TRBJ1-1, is SQTIHQWPATLVQPVGSPLSLECTVEGTSNPNLYWYRQAAGRGLQLLFYSVGIGQISSEVPQNLSASRPQDRQFILSSKKLLLSDSGFYLCACRGPEAFFGQGTRLTVV.

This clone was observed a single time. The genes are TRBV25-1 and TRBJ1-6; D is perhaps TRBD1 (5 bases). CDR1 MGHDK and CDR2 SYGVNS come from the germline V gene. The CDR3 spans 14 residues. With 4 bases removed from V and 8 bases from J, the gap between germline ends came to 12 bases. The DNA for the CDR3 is TGTGCCAGCAGTGGACAGAGTCAGGATTCACCCCTCCACTTT. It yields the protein CASSGQSQDSPLHF.

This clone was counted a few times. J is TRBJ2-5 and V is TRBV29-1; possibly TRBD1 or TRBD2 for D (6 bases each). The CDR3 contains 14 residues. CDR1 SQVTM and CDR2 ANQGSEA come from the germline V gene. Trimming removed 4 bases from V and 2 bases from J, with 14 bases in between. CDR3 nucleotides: TGCAGCGTTGGCAGGTCGGGGGCGCAAGAGACCCAGTACTTC. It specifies CSVGRSGAQETQYF.

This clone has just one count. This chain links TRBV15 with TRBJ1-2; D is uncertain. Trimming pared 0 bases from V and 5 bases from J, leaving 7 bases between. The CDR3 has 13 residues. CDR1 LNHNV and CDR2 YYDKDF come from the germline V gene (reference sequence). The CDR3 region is CATSRDKMYGYTF. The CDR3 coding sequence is TGTGCCACCAGCAGAGATAAGATGTATGGCTACACCTTC.

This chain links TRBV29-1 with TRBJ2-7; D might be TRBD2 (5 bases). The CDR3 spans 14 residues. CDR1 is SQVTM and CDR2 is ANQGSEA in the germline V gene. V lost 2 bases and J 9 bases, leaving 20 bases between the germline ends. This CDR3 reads CSVEPLAGSFGQYF. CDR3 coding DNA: TGCAGCGTTGAACCTCTTGCGGGTTCCTTCGGGCAGTACTTC.

As DNA, the CDR3 is TGTGCCAGCAGCCCCGGGACAGGGTCCGGCTACACCTTC. Translating gives CASSPGTGSGYTF. The V call is TRBV6-5, the J call TRBJ1-2, with 9 bases that match TRBD1. The CDR3 extends over 13 amino acids. Germline-derived CDR1 and CDR2 are MNHEY and SVGAGI. With 6 bases clipped from V and 8 bases from J, the junction kept 7 bases outside the gene matches.

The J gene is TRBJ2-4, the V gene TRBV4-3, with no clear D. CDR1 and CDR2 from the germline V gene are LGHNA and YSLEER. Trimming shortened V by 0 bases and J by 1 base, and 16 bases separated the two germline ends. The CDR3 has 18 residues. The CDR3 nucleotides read TGCGCCAGCAGCCAAGAGAGGTTGGGTCAAGGGGCCAAAAACATTCAGTACTTC. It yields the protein CASSQERLGQGAKNIQYF.

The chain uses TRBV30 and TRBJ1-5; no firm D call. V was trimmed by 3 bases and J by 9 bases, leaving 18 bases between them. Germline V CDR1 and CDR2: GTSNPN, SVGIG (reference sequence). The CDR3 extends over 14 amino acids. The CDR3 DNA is TGTGCCTGGAGCGCCACAGACCAAGGAGGGCCCCAGCATTTT. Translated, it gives CAWSATDQGGPQHF.

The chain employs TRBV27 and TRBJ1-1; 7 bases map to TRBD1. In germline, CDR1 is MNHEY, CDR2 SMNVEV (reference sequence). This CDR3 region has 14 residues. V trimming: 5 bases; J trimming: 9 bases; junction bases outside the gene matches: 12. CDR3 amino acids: CASSALTGVPKAFF. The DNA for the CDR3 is TGTGCCAGCAGTGCCCTAACAGGGGTTCCTAAAGCTTTCTTT.

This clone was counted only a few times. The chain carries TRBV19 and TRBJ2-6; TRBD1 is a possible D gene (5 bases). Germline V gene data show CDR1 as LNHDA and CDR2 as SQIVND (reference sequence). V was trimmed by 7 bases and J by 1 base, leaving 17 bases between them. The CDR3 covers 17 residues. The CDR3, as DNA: TGTGCCAGTAATAGGGGCGGAAATCCTTCTGGGGCCAACGTCCTGACTTTC. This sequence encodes CASNRGGNPSGANVLTF.

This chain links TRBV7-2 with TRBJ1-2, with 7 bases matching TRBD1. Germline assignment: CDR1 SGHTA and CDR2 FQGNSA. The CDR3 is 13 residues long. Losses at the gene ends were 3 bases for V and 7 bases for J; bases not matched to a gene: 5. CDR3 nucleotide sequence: TGTGCCAGCAGCTTCGGCAGGGGGACTGGCTACACCTTC. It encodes CASSFGRGTGYTF. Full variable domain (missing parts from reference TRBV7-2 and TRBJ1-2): GAGVSQSPSNKVTEKGKDVELRCDPISGHTALYWYRQSLGQGLEFLIYFQGNSAPDKSGLPSDRFSAERTGGSVSTLTIQRTQQEDSAVYLCASSFGRGTGYTFGSGTRLTVV.

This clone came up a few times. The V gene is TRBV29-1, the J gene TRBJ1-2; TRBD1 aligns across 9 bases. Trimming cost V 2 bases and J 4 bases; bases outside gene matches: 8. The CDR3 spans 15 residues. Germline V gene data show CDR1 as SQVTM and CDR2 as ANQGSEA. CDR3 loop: CSVERPGQGLYGYTF. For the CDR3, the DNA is TGCAGCGTTGAACGTCCGGGACAGGGCCTCTATGGCTACACCTTC.

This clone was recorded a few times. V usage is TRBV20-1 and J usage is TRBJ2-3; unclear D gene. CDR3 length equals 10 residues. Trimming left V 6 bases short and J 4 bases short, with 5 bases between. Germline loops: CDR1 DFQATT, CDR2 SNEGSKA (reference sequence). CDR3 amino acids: CSAFSDTQYF. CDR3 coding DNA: TGCAGTGCCTTTTCAGATACGCAGTATTTT.

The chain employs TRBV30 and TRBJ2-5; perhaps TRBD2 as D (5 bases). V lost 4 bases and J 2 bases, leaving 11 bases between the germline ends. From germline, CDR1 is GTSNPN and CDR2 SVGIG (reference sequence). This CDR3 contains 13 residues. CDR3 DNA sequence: TGTGCCTGGAAGCGGTGGGAGCAAGAGACCCAGTACTTC. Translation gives CAWKRWEQETQYF.

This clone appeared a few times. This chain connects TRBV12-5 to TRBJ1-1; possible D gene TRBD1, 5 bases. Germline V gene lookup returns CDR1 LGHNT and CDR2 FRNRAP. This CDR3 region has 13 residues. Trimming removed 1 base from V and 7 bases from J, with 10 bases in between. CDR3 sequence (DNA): TGTGCTAGTGGTTTGGCTGAGGGGCTTGAAGCTTTCTTT. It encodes CASGLAEGLEAFF.

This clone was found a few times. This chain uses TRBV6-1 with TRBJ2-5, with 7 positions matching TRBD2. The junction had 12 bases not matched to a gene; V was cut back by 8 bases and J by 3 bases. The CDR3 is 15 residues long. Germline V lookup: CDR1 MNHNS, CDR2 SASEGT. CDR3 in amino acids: CASFPGLPRKETQYF. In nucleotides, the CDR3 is TGTGCCAGCTTTCCGGGACTACCGAGGAAAGAGACCCAGTACTTC.

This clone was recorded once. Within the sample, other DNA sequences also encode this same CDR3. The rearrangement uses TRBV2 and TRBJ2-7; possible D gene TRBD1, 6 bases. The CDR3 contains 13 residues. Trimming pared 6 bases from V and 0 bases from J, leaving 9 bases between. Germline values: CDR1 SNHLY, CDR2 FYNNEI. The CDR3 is CASRADSSYEQYF. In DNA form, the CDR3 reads TGTGCCAGCAGGGCGGACAGCTCCTACGAGCAGTACTTC.

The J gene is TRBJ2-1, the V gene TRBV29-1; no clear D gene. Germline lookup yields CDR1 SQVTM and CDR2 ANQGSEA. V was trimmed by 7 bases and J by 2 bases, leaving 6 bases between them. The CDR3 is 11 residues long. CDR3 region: CSAAPYNEQFF. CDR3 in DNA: TGCAGCGCCGCTCCCTACAATGAGCAGTTCTTC.

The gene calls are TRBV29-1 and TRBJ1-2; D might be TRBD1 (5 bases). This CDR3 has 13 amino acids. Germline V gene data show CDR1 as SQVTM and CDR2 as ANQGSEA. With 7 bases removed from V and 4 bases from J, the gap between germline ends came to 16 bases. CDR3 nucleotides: TGCAGCGCTTTAGTCGGGGACGGCTATGGCTACACCTTC. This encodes CSALVGDGYGYTF. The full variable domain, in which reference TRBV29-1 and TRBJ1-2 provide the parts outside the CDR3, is SAVISQKPSRDICQRGTSLTIQCQVDSQVTMMFWYRQQPGQSLTLIATANQGSEATYESGFVIDKFPISRPNLTFSTLTVSNMSPEDSSIYLCSALVGDGYGYTFGSGTRLTVV.

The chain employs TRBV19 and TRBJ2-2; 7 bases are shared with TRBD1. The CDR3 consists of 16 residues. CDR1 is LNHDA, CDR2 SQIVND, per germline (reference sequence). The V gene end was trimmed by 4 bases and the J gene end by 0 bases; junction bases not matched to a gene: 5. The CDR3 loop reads CASSTQGGANTGELFF. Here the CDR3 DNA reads TGTGCCAGTAGTACCCAAGGGGGCGCGAACACCGGGGAGCTGTTTTTT.